This T cell receptor beta chain was captured in a study of siplizumab effects on memory and regulatory T cells. Study-wide results and limits: Siplizumab, the agent tested, significantly reduced alloreactive sequences traceable to unstimulated CD4+ memory cells.

Worth noting for this clone: As yet, its antigen is unknown.

Assay used: immunoSEQ multiplex PCR; TCRdb lists only in-frame clones, some missing. This sample carries about 50,000 clones, about 97% of them seen once, and the ten largest clones take roughly 0.6%. The CDR3 has 16 amino acids. Germline loops: CDR1 MNHEY, CDR2 SVGAGI. V lost 3 bases, J lost 2 bases, and 5 bases stayed unmatched. This chain uses TRBV6-5 with TRBJ2-1, with TRBD2 identical over 9 bases. The sample was naive CD4+ T cells sorted from blood. This clonotype was sampled from a human donor in good health. CDR3 sequence: CASSYSGRIAYNEQFF. The DNA of the CDR3 is TGTGCCAGCAGTTATAGCGGGAGAATAGCCTACAATGAGCAGTTCTTC.